This T cell receptor beta chain stems from a study of OX40 agonist ivuxolimab in advanced cancers. Across the whole study: All patients had ivuxolimab intravenously every 2 weeks at 0.01 to 10 mg/kg. Cohort: roughly 79% men, mean age about 60, aged roughly 23 to 90.

In regard to this clone: As yet, its antigen is unknown.

Assay: immunoSEQ multiplex PCR; the TCRdb copy retains only in-frame clones and omits some. The table has some 80,000 clones, roughly 92% seen once; the top ten hold 0.55% to 0.75%. Study-level points and caveats: Clonal expansion in partial responders at 0.1-3.0 mg/kg ranked among the lowest. Fewer expanded clones were found on average in CD4+ than in CD8+ T cells.

The CDR3 contains 15 residues. V trimming: 6 bases; J trimming: 4 bases; junction bases outside the gene matches: 8. Germline V gives CDR1 SQVTM, CDR2 ANQGSEA. Sequenced here: CD4+ or CD8+ T cells sorted from blood, sampled in a trial of the OX40 agonist ivuxolimab. V gene TRBV29-1 combines with J gene TRBJ1-3, with TRBD1 identical over 11 bases. The sequence derives from an adult with an advanced solid tumor such as melanoma, head and neck, liver or kidney cancer. The CDR3 region is CSVLRTGGKGNTIYF. The CDR3 coding sequence is TGCAGCGTCCTCAGGACAGGGGGCAAAGGAAACACCATATATTTT. Full variable domain (remainder filled in from reference TRBV29-1 and TRBJ1-3): SAVISQKPSRDICQRGTSLTIQCQVDSQVTMMFWYRQQPGQSLTLIATANQGSEATYESGFVIDKFPISRPNLTFSTLTVSNMSPEDSSIYLCSVLRTGGKGNTIYFGEGSWLTVV.